There are many counts of the clone carrying this T cell receptor beta chain. Its antigen is unidentified. This entry is derived from a study of T cells in Graves' hyperthyroidism and ophthalmopathy. It was RNA transcripts that yielded the amplified TCR beta CDR3 regions. The HTBI set primed first-round TCR CDR3 RT-PCR. TCRdb re-called the multiplex PCR reads through MiXCR, storing one row per CDR3 protein. The sample yields roughly 750,000 distinct CDR3 sequences, less than 20% seen once. Study-level results: Within blood appeared most thyroid clonotypes that had expanded above 0.001.

PBMCs stemmed from 8.5 to 10 ml fresh peripheral blood. Trimming took 3 bases from V and 8 from J; bases not matched to a gene: 13. Germline assignment: CDR1 SGDLS and CDR2 YYNGEE. The CDR3 totals 16 residues. Sequenced material: blood. The origin of this receptor is a man aged 18 to 29 with Graves' hyperthyroidism. This chain connects TRBV9 to TRBJ2-1, with 8 bases matching TRBD2. CDR3 region: CASSDGISGSLHEQFF. DNA for the CDR3: TGTGCCAGCAGCGACGGAATAAGCGGGAGTTTGCATGAGCAGTTCTTC.